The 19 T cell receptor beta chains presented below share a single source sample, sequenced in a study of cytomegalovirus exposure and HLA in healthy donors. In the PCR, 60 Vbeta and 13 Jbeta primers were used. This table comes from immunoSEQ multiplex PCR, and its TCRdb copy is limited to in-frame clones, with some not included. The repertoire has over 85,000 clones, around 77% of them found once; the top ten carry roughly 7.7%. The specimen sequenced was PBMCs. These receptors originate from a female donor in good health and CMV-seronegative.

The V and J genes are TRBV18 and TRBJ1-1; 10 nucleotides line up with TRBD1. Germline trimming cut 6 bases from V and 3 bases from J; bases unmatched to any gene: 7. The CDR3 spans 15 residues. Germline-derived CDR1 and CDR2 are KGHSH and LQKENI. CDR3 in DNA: TGTGCCAGCTCCCAAAGACAGGGGGCGGACACTGAAGCTTTCTTT. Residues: CASSQRQGADTEAFF. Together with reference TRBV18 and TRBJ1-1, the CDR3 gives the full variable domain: NAGVMQNPRHLVRRRGQEARLRCSPMKGHSHVYWYRQLPEEGLKFMVYLQKENIIDESGMPKERFSAEFPKEGPSILRIQQVVRGDSAAYFCASSQRQGADTEAFFGQGTRLTVV.

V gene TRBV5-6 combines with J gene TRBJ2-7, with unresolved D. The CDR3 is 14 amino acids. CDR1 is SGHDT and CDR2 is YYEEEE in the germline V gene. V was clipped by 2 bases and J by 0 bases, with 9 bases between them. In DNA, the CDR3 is TGTGCCAGCAGCTTCCTGGCAGTCTCCTACGAGCAGTACTTC. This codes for CASSFLAVSYEQYF.

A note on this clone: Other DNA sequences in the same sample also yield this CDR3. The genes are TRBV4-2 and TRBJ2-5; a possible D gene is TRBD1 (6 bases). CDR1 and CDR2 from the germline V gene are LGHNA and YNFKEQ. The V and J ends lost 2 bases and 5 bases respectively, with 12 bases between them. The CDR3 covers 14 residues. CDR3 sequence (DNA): TGTGCCAGCAGCCAACCAACAGGGTCGGAGACCCAGTACTTC. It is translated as CASSQPTGSETQYF.

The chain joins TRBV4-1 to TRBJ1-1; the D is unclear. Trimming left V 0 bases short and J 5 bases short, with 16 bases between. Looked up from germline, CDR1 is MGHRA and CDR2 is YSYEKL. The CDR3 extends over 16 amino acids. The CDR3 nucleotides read TGCGCCAGCAGCCAAGAGTATAGAGGCACGGGAACTGAAGCTTTCTTT. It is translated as CASSQEYRGTGTEAFF.

In DNA form, the CDR3 reads TGCGCCAGCAGCTTAGCGGGGGGGCCGGCCAAAAACATTCAGTACTTC. Translation gives CASSLAGGPAKNIQYF. The chain is built from TRBV5-1 and TRBJ2-4, with TRBD2 matching 10 bases. CDR3 length equals 16 residues. V lost 2 bases and J lost 1; bases outside the gene matches: 3. Germline V gene lookup returns CDR1 SGHRS and CDR2 YFSETQ.

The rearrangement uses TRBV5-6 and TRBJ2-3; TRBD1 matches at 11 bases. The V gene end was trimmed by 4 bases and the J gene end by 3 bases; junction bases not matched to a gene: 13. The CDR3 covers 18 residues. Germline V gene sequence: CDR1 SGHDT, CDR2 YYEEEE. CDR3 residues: CASSPDLGQGELTDTQYF. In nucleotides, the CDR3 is TGTGCCAGCAGCCCCGACCTGGGACAGGGGGAGTTGACAGATACGCAGTATTTT.

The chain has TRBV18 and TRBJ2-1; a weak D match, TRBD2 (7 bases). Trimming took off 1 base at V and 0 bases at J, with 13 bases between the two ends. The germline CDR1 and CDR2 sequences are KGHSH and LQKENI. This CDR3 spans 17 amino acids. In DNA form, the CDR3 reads TGTGCCAGCTCACCACGTGGCGGGGGCCCCTCCTACAATGAGCAGTTCTTC. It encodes CASSPRGGGPSYNEQFF.

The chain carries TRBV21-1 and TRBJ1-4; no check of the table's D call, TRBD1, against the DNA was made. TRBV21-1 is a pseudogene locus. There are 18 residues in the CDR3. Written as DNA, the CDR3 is TGTGCCAGCACCGTGACAGGGGCCCCTCACTCGTCTAATGAAAAACTGTTTTTT. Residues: CASTVTGAPHSSNEKLFF.

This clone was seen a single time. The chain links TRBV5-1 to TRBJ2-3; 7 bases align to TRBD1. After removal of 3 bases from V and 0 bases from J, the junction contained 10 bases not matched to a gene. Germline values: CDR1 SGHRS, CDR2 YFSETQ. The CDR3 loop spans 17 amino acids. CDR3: CASSWSLTGPSTDTQYF. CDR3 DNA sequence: TGCGCCAGCAGCTGGAGCCTGACAGGGCCTAGCACAGATACGCAGTATTTT. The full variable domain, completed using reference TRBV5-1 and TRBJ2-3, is KAGVTQTPRYLIKTRGQQVTLSCSPISGHRSVSWYQQTPGQGLQFLFEYFSETQRNKGNFPGRFSGRQFSNSRSEMNVSTLELGDSALYLCASSWSLTGPSTDTQYFGPGTRLTVL.

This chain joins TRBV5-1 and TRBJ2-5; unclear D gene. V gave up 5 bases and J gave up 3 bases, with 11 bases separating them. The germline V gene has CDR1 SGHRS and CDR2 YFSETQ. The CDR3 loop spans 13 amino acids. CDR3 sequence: CASRAGFEETQYF. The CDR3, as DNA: TGCGCCAGCAGAGCCGGGTTCGAAGAGACCCAGTACTTC. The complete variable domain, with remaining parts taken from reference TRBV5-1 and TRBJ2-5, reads KAGVTQTPRYLIKTRGQQVTLSCSPISGHRSVSWYQQTPGQGLQFLFEYFSETQRNKGNFPGRFSGRQFSNSRSEMNVSTLELGDSALYLCASRAGFEETQYFGPGTRLLVL.

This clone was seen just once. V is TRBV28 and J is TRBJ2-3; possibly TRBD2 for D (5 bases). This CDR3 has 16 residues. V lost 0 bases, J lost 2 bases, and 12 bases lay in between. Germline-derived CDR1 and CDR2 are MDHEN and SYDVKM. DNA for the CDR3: TGTGCCAGCAGTTTATGGGGGAGCTCCCACACAGATACGCAGTATTTT. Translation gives CASSLWGSSHTDTQYF.

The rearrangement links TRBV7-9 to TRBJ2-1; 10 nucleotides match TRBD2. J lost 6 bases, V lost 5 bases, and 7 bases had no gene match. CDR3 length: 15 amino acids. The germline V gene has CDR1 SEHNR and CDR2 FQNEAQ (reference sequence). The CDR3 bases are TGTGCCAGCAGCCGCGGACTAGCGGACCTCAATGAGCAGTTCTTC. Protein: CASSRGLADLNEQFF.

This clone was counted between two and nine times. CDR3 coding DNA: TGTGCCAGCAGTTACTCAATAGGAGCGCGAAGGGGAGAGACCCAGTACTTC. Its protein product is CASSYSIGARRGETQYF. The V and J genes are TRBV6-7 and TRBJ2-5; tentatively, D is TRBD1 (5 bases). Being an ORF, TRBV6-7 has a function that is uncertain. The CDR3 runs to 17 residues. V dropped 0 bases and J dropped 4 bases, with 18 bases sitting between them.

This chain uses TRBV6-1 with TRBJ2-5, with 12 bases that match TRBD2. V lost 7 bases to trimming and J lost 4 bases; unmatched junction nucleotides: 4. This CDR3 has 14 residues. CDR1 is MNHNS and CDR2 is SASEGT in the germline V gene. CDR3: CASMRLAGVETQYF. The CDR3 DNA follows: TGTGCCAGCATGCGACTAGCGGGAGTAGAGACCCAGTACTTC.

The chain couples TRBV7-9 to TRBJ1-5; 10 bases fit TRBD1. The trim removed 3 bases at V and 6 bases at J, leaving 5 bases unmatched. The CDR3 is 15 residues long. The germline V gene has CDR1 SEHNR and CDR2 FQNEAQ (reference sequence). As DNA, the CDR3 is TGTGCCAGCAGCTTTAGTGGACAGGGGGTTCAGCCCCAGCATTTT. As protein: CASSFSGQGVQPQHF.

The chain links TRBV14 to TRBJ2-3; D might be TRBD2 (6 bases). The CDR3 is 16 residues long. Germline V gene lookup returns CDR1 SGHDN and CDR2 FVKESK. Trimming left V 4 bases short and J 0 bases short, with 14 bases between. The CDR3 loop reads CASSPSGGTSTDTQYF. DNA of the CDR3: TGTGCCAGCAGCCCTTCGGGCGGGACTAGCACAGATACGCAGTATTTT.

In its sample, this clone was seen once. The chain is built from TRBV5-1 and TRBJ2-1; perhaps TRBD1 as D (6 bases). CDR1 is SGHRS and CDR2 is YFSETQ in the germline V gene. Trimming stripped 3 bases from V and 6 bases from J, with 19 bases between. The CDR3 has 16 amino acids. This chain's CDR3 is CASSWGPLTSSNEQFF. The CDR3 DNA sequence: TGCGCCAGCAGCTGGGGGCCCTTGACAAGCAGCAATGAGCAGTTCTTC.

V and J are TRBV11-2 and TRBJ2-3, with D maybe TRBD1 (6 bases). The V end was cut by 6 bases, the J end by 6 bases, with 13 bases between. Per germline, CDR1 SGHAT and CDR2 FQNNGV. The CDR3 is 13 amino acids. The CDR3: CASSLSQGDTQYF. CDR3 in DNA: TGTGCCAGCAGTCTCAGTCAGGGGGATACGCAGTATTTT.

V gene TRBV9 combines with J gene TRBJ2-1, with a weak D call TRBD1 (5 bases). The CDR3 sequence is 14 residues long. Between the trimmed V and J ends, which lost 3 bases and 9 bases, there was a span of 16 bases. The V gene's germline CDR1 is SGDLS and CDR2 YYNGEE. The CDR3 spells CASSAHLQGTEQFF. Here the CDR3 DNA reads TGTGCCAGCAGCGCCCACCTCCAGGGCACTGAGCAGTTCTTC.